Shown below are 30 T cell receptor beta chains from a single sample sequenced in a study of blood T cell repertoires in COVID-19. Here immunoSEQ multiplex PCR was the method, and the copy in TCRdb shows in-frame clones only, minus some. The data hold 100,000 to 120,000 clones, with about 88% observed a single time. The sample consisted of peripheral blood. The receptors shown here come from a man aged 40-55 years with acute or convalescent COVID-19.

V is TRBV9 and J is TRBJ2-3, with D possibly TRBD2 on 6 matching bases. The CDR3 extends over 15 amino acids. CDR1 and CDR2 (germline): SGDLS, YYNGEE. V was trimmed by 4 bases and J by 5 bases, leaving 17 bases between them. CDR3 coding DNA: TGTGCCAGCAGCCCCACGGGAGCGAGCGTAGATACGCAGTATTTT. Translated, it gives CASSPTGASVDTQYF.

J is TRBJ1-2 and V is TRBV24-1, with 9 bases identical to TRBD1. The CDR3 consists of 16 residues. Germline CDR1 KGHDR, CDR2 SFDVKD. V shed 3 bases and J 4 bases; nucleotides not matched to a gene: 8. This CDR3 reads CATSDTPGQGSYGYTF. CDR3 DNA sequence: TGTGCCACCAGTGATACACCGGGACAGGGAAGCTATGGCTACACCTTC.

CDR3 coding DNA: TGTGCCAGCAGCTTCGTTAGCGGGGGGGCCGGAGGAGATACGCAGTATTTT. Its translation is CASSFVSGGAGGDTQYF. The V gene is TRBV7-9, the J gene TRBJ2-3; 11 bases map to TRBD2. Germline CDR1 is SEHNR and CDR2 is FQNEAQ (reference sequence). J gave up 5 bases and V 3 bases, and 10 bases lay outside the gene matches. This CDR3 has 17 residues.

The chain employs TRBV7-2 and TRBJ2-1; TRBD2 matches 7 bases. The V gene end was trimmed by 1 base and the J gene end by 3 bases; junction bases not matched to a gene: 3. The CDR3 spans 15 residues. Germline V gives CDR1 SGHTA, CDR2 FQGNSA. The CDR3 nucleotides are TGTGCCAGCAGCTTAGGGGGGGGAGGCTACAATGAGCAGTTCTTC. It encodes CASSLGGGGYNEQFF.

This clone was seen a few times. V is TRBV3-1 (or the pseudogene TRBV3-2) and J is TRBJ2-3; 10 bases fit TRBD2. J lost 2 bases, V lost 4 bases, and 3 bases had no gene match. CDR1 and CDR2 from the germline V gene are LGHDT and YNNKEL (reference sequence). The CDR3 has 15 amino acids. DNA of the CDR3: TGTGCCAGCAGCCTCGGGACTAGCGTCACAGATACGCAGTATTTT. Translated, it gives CASSLGTSVTDTQYF.

This clone occurred once. This rearrangement joins TRBV19 to TRBJ1-3, with D uncertain. Germline V gene sequence: CDR1 LNHDA, CDR2 SQIVND (reference sequence). This CDR3 region has 15 residues. The germline V and J ends were trimmed by 7 bases and 0 bases, with 13 bases remaining between them. CDR3 sequence (DNA): TGTGCCAGTAAAGAGGTAGATAGCTCTGGAAACACCATATATTTT. Protein product: CASKEVDSSGNTIYF. Together with reference TRBV19 and TRBJ1-3, the CDR3 gives the full variable domain: DGGITQSPKYLFRKEGQNVTLSCEQNLNHDAMYWYRQDPGQGLRLIYYSQIVNDFQKGDIAEGYSVSREKKESFPLTVTSAQKNPTAFYLCASKEVDSSGNTIYFGEGSWLTVV.

J is TRBJ2-3 and V is TRBV7-3, with D perhaps TRBD2 (6 bases). Trimming cost V 2 bases and J 4 bases, with 7 bases left between them. The CDR3 is made up of 13 amino acids. Germline V lookup: CDR1 SGHTA, CDR2 FQGTGA. The CDR3 DNA follows: TGTGCCAGCAGCTTAGGGGGGTCAGATACGCAGTATTTT. It encodes CASSLGGSDTQYF.

This clone was seen repeatedly, ten times or more. This chain connects TRBV7-6 to TRBJ2-1; 8 nucleotides match TRBD2. The V segment lost 5 bases and the J segment 0 bases; nucleotides outside the gene matches: 12. This CDR3 has 18 amino acids. Germline CDR1 and CDR2: SGHVS and FNYEAQ. The CDR3 sequence: CASSMPARLASSYNEQFF. Written as DNA, the CDR3 is TGTGCCAGCAGCATGCCGGCACGACTAGCGAGCTCCTACAATGAGCAGTTCTTC.

The chain employs TRBV3-1 (or the pseudogene TRBV3-2) and TRBJ2-7; a weak D match, TRBD2 (5 bases). Germline assignment: CDR1 LGHDT and CDR2 YNNKEL (reference sequence). This CDR3 comprises 15 residues. V was clipped by 0 bases and J by 7 bases, with 16 bases between them. The chain's CDR3 is CASSQDRWRAFEQYF. The CDR3 bases are TGTGCCAGCAGCCAAGACCGCTGGCGGGCCTTTGAGCAGTACTTC.

CDR3 coding DNA: TGTGCCAGCAGCTTGAATTTTCCGGGACTAGTTATCGCCTACGAGCAGTACTTC. Amino acid sequence: CASSLNFPGLVIAYEQYF. The chain joins TRBV7-2 to TRBJ2-7; 8 bases are a match to TRBD2. The CDR3 contains 18 residues. V lost 3 bases and J lost 2; bases outside the gene matches: 15. Germline loops: CDR1 SGHTA, CDR2 FQGNSA.

This clone appeared once. The chain couples TRBV7-2 to TRBJ2-3; 13 bases map to TRBD2. J lost 1 base, V lost 5 bases, and 3 bases had no gene match. CDR3 length equals 16 residues. The germline CDR1 and CDR2 sequences are SGHTA and FQGNSA. The CDR3 DNA is TGTGCCAGCAGCAGCGGACTAGCGGGGGGCACAGATACGCAGTATTTT. Translation gives CASSSGLAGGTDTQYF.

The table lists this clone with a count of one. This rearrangement joins TRBV5-4 to TRBJ1-1, with TRBD1 matching over 9 bases. This CDR3 spans 15 amino acids. V shed 0 bases and J 1 base; nucleotides not matched to a gene: 1. From germline, CDR1 is SGHNT and CDR2 YYREEE (reference sequence). The chain's CDR3 is CASSLDRGPNTEAFF. The DNA for the CDR3 is TGTGCCAGCAGCTTGGACAGGGGGCCGAACACTGAAGCTTTCTTT.

The chain joins TRBV9 to TRBJ1-6; D might be TRBD1 (6 bases). The CDR3 length is 16 residues. V was trimmed by 4 bases and J by 7 bases, leaving 18 bases between them. The germline gives CDR1 SGDLS, CDR2 YYNGEE. DNA for the CDR3: TGTGCCAGCAGCCCGACCTCGGCGGGGGCGAATTCACCCCTCCACTTT. It yields the protein CASSPTSAGANSPLHF.

CDR3 residues: CATSEQGGPGELFF. The CDR3 DNA is TGTGCCACCAGTGAACAGGGTGGTCCCGGGGAGCTGTTTTTT. V gene TRBV24-1 combines with J gene TRBJ2-2, with D possibly being TRBD1 (6 bases). Trimming took off 4 bases at V and 6 bases at J, with 11 bases between the two ends. This CDR3 has 14 residues. From germline, CDR1 is KGHDR and CDR2 SFDVKD.

V gene TRBV18 combines with J gene TRBJ2-1; D possibly corresponds to TRBD2 (6 bases). Trimming removed 3 bases from V and 2 bases from J, with 14 bases in between. The CDR3 covers 16 residues. Germline V gives CDR1 KGHSH, CDR2 LQKENI. In nucleotides, the CDR3 is TGTGCCAGCTCACCGTACGGCGGGGCTACCTACAATGAGCAGTTCTTC. Its protein is CASSPYGGATYNEQFF.

This sequence joins TRBV25-1 and TRBJ1-5, with D maybe TRBD1 (5 bases). V was cut by 2 bases and J by 6 bases, with 11 bases left in between. CDR3 length equals 14 residues. In germline, CDR1 is MGHDK, CDR2 SYGVNS. As DNA, the CDR3 is TGTGCCAGCAGTGAACGACAGTCATTTCAGCCCCAGCATTTT. It encodes CASSERQSFQPQHF.

This clone appeared a single time. This sequence joins TRBV21-1 and TRBJ2-5; the D call of TRBD1 is as the table states it, not checked on the DNA. TRBV21-1 is termed a pseudogene. This CDR3 contains 15 residues. This CDR3 reads CASSNPWAGGRTQYF. The DNA for the CDR3 is TGTGCCAGCAGCAATCCGTGGGCAGGGGGACGGACCCAGTACTTC.

The rearrangement links TRBV27 to TRBJ1-4; D gene unclear. CDR1 and CDR2 from the germline V gene are MNHEY and SMNVEV (reference sequence). V was cut by 8 bases and J by 3 bases, with 16 bases left in between. The CDR3 covers 15 residues. CDR3 coding DNA: TGTGCCAGCGGGCGCATACATAGTTCTAATGAAAAACTGTTTTTT. As protein: CASGRIHSSNEKLFF. Drawing the rest from reference TRBV27 and TRBJ1-4, the complete variable domain is EAQVTQNPRYLITVTGKKLTVTCSQNMNHEYMSWYRQDPGLGLRQIYYSMNVEVTDKGDVPEGYKVSRKEKRNFPLILESPSPNQTSLYFCASGRIHSSNEKLFFGSGTQLSVL.

The V gene is TRBV5-1, the J gene TRBJ2-3, with TRBD1 matching 8 bases. This CDR3 contains 15 residues. V was clipped by 2 bases and J by 0 bases; unmatched bases: 2. CDR1 SGHRS and CDR2 YFSETQ come from the germline V gene. CDR3 DNA sequence: TGCGCCAGCAGCTTCCAGGGGGCTAGCACAGATACGCAGTATTTT. Its translation: CASSFQGASTDTQYF. The whole variable domain, remainder taken from reference TRBV5-1 and TRBJ2-3, is KAGVTQTPRYLIKTRGQQVTLSCSPISGHRSVSWYQQTPGQGLQFLFEYFSETQRNKGNFPGRFSGRQFSNSRSEMNVSTLELGDSALYLCASSFQGASTDTQYFGPGTRLTVL.

The chain combines TRBV18 with TRBJ1-1; D not resolved. The CDR3 is 14 amino acids. Germline V gene data show CDR1 as KGHSH and CDR2 as LQKENI. V was pared by 1 base and J by 1 base, with 7 bases between. This chain's CDR3 is CASSPRTSNTEAFF. CDR3 nucleotide sequence: TGTGCCAGCTCACCACGGACTTCGAACACTGAAGCTTTCTTT.

The sample holds a few counts of this clone. The J gene is TRBJ2-2, the V gene TRBV7-9; D not certain. The CDR3 sequence is 12 residues long. V was clipped by 8 bases and J by 1 base, with 5 bases between them. CDR1 is SEHNR, CDR2 FQNEAQ, per germline (reference sequence). CDR3 residues: CASDRNTGELFF. DNA of the CDR3: TGTGCCAGCGATAGGAACACCGGGGAGCTGTTTTTT.

The V and J genes are TRBV9 and TRBJ2-5; 7 bases line up with TRBD1. The CDR3 totals 13 residues. CDR1 and CDR2 (germline): SGDLS, YYNGEE. V gave up 2 bases and J gave up 5 bases; unmatched junction bases: 3. This CDR3 reads CASSVVRGETQYF. CDR3 coding DNA: TGTGCCAGCAGCGTCGTCAGGGGGGAGACCCAGTACTTC.

The chain has TRBV24-1 and TRBJ2-7, with 9 positions matching TRBD2. The junction had 9 bases not matched to a gene; V was cut back by 5 bases and J by 2 bases. Germline values: CDR1 KGHDR, CDR2 SFDVKD. CDR3 length equals 16 residues. This chain's CDR3 is CATSVLAGRPTYEQYF. CDR3 coding DNA: TGTGCCACCAGTGTGCTAGCGGGGAGGCCTACCTACGAGCAGTACTTC.

This chain links TRBV30 with TRBJ2-2, with TRBD2 matching 7 bases. The germline gives CDR1 GTSNPN, CDR2 SVGIG (reference sequence). V was pared by 5 bases and J by 7 bases, with 10 bases of the junction left unmatched. CDR3 length: 14 amino acids. CDR3: CAWGRGGAGGELFF. Written as DNA, the CDR3 is TGTGCCTGGGGCCGCGGGGGTGCAGGCGGGGAGCTGTTTTTT.

CDR3 protein: CASSQRAATSGYEQYF. In DNA form, the CDR3 reads TGCGCCAGCAGCCAAAGGGCTGCCACTAGCGGCTACGAGCAGTACTTC. The V and J genes are TRBV4-1 and TRBJ2-7; 8 bases line up with TRBD2. The V gene's germline CDR1 is MGHRA and CDR2 YSYEKL. CDR3 length: 16 amino acids. The junction had 9 bases not matched to a gene; V was cut back by 2 bases and J by 3 bases.

The rearrangement links TRBV5-4 to TRBJ2-7, with TRBD1 as a possible D gene (6 bases). The CDR3 contains 15 residues. CDR1 is SGHNT, CDR2 YYREEE, per germline (reference sequence). Trimming removed 7 bases at V and 5 bases at J, with 22 bases between. The CDR3: CASSGKGVHADEQYF. The CDR3 bases are TGTGCCAGCTCCGGAAAGGGGGTGCACGCAGACGAGCAGTACTTC.

The rearrangement uses TRBV27 and TRBJ2-4, with 11 bases matching TRBD2. CDR3 length: 13 amino acids. J lost 5 bases, V lost 6 bases, and 0 bases had no gene match. Germline values: CDR1 MNHEY, CDR2 SMNVEV (reference sequence). CDR3 nucleotide sequence: TGTGCCAGCAGGGGACTAGCGGAAAACATTCAGTACTTC. This encodes CASRGLAENIQYF.

This clone was seen a few times. The chain combines TRBV27 with TRBJ2-5, with 12 positions matching TRBD2. The CDR3 spans 15 residues. The J segment lost 5 bases and the V segment lost 8 bases, leaving 9 bases of the junction unmatched. The germline CDR1 and CDR2 sequences are MNHEY and SMNVEV (reference sequence). The CDR3 region has the DNA TGTGCCAGCGCGCCAGGACTAGCGGGGTGGGAGACCCAGTACTTC. It encodes CASAPGLAGWETQYF.

This clone appeared a single time. This chain links TRBV19 with TRBJ2-3; the D gene is possibly TRBD1 (5 bases). Looked up from germline, CDR1 is LNHDA and CDR2 is SQIVND (reference sequence). V dropped 3 bases and J dropped 1 base, with 8 bases sitting between them. The CDR3 contains 14 residues. The CDR3 DNA is TGTGCCAGTAGTATGAGCAGGGGCACAGATACGCAGTATTTT. Amino acid sequence: CASSMSRGTDTQYF.

The chain carries TRBV7-9 and TRBJ1-1; D unresolved. The germline gives CDR1 SEHNR, CDR2 FQNEAQ (reference sequence). Trimming left V 5 bases short and J 10 bases short, with 17 bases between. The CDR3 contains 13 residues. This CDR3 reads CASSLFGGRRAFF. CDR3 DNA sequence: TGTGCCAGCAGCCTTTTTGGAGGGAGGAGAGCTTTCTTT.